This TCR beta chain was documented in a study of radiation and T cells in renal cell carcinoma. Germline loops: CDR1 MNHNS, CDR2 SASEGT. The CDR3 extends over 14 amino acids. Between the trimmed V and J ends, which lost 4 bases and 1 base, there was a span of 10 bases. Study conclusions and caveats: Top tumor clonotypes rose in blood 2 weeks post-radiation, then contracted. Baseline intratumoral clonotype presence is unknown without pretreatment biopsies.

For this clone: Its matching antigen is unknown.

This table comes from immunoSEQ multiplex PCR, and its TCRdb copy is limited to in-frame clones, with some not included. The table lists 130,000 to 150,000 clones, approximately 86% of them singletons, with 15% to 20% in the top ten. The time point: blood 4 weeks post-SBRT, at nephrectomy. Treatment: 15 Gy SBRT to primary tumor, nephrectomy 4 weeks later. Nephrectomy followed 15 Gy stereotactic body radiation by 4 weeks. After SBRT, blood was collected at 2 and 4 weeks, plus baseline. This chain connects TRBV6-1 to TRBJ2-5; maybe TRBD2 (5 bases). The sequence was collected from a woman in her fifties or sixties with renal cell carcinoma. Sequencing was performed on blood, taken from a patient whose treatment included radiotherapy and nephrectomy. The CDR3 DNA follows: TGTGCCAGCAGTGGAGGGTTCCCCCAAGAGACCCAGTACTTC. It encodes CASSGGFPQETQYF.